These T cell receptor beta chains were read from a single sample in a study of spatial heterogeneity in lung cancer. TCRdb re-called the 5' RACE reads through MiXCR, storing one row per CDR3 protein. Among tens of thousands of distinct CDR3 sequences listed, approximately 8.9% were seen once. The starting material was PBMCs, obtained at surgery. These receptors were obtained from a male donor with early-stage non-small cell lung cancer. Each CDR3 is given with its conserved first and last residue. Each record gives: J gene, D gene, clone size, V gene, CDR3 protein, CDR3 DNA. The D gene is left open where the match is weak. Clone size is shown for a subset of rows, as once, few, many or a class of expanded clone.

TRBJ2-5	.	.	TRBV7-9	CASSRTPGETQYF	TGTGCCAGCAGTAGAACTCCGGGCGAGACCCAGTACTTC
TRBJ1-1	.	few	TRBV5-1	CASSLAVGSPLNTEAFF	TGCGCCAGCAGCTTGGCTGTCGGGTCGCCCTTGAACACTGAAGCTTTCTTT
TRBJ2-1	TRBD2	.	TRBV7-9	CASSPTSGKSSEQFF	TGTGCCAGCAGCCCGACTAGCGGGAAAAGCTCTGAGCAGTTCTTC
TRBJ1-5	TRBD1	few	TRBV5-1	CASSLTGGQPQHF	TGCGCCAGCAGCTTAACAGGGGGTCAGCCCCAGCATTTT
TRBJ2-3	.	.	TRBV5-6	CASSIYRPSTDTQYF	TGTGCCAGCAGCATTTACAGGCCGAGCACAGATACGCAGTATTTT
TRBJ2-6	TRBD2	.	TRBV5-1	CASSLTPSGVGANVLTF	TGCGCCAGCAGCTTGACCCCCAGCGGGGTCGGGGCCAACGTCCTGACTTTC
TRBJ1-2	TRBD1	few	TRBV20-1	CSARGTGANYGYTF	TGCAGTGCTAGGGGGACAGGGGCTAACTATGGCTACACCTTC
TRBJ2-7	.	.	TRBV6-5	CASSYSGGSYYEQYF	TGTGCCAGCAGTTACTCGGGAGGCAGCTACTACGAGCAGTACTTC
TRBJ1-1	TRBD1	many	TRBV10-3	CAITRTGEVNTEAFF	TGTGCCATCACGAGGACAGGGGAGGTAAACACTGAAGCTTTCTTT
TRBJ1-1	TRBD1	few	TRBV5-1	CASSLPAGGQNTEAFF	TGCGCCAGCAGCTTGCCTGCAGGGGGCCAGAACACTGAAGCTTTCTTT
TRBJ1-1	.	many	TRBV7-9	CASSPQMNTEAFF	TGTGCCAGCAGTCCACAGATGAACACTGAAGCTTTCTTT
TRBJ2-7	.	.	TRBV11-2	CASSLREDYEQYF	TGTGCCAGCAGCTTAAGGGAAGACTACGAGCAGTACTTC
TRBJ1-6	TRBD1	many	TRBV3-1	CASSQGTGYSPLHF	TGTGCCAGCAGCCAAGGGACAGGGTATTCACCCCTCCACTTT
TRBJ2-5	TRBD1	.	TRBV5-1	CASSSGQGNQETQYF	TGCGCCAGCAGCTCAGGACAGGGCAACCAAGAGACCCAGTACTTC
TRBJ2-2	.	many	TRBV20-1	CSAGVYTGELFF	TGCAGTGCAGGGGTTTATACCGGGGAGCTGTTTTTT
TRBJ2-2	.	few	TRBV9	CASSVWSVGTGELFF	TGTGCCAGCAGCGTATGGTCAGTCGGCACCGGGGAGCTGTTTTTT
TRBJ1-2	.	many	TRBV5-1	CASSLAGGRSDGYTF	TGCGCCAGCAGCTTGGCTGGGGGGCGCTCAGATGGCTACACCTTC
TRBJ2-3	TRBD1	.	TRBV6-2/TRBV6-3	CASKGGADTQYF	TGTGCCAGCAAAGGGGGCGCAGATACGCAGTATTTT
TRBJ1-2	.	.	TRBV5-1	CASSVSSGTTYGYTF	TGCGCCAGCAGCGTATCCTCCGGGACAACCTATGGCTACACCTTC
TRBJ2-1	.	few	TRBV30	CAWAGPYNEQFF	TGTGCCTGGGCGGGACCCTACAATGAGCAGTTCTTC
TRBJ1-5	.	many	TRBV20-1	CSARSREQPQHF	TGCAGTGCTAGGTCTAGGGAACAGCCCCAGCATTTT
TRBJ2-3	.	many	TRBV7-9	CASSPTRNSDTQYF	TGTGCCAGCAGCCCTACTCGCAACTCAGATACGCAGTATTTT
TRBJ2-5	.	many	TRBV20-1	CSARVGTLEGTQYF	TGCAGTGCTAGAGTAGGAACCCTAGAAGGTACCCAGTACTTC
TRBJ2-1	.	many	TRBV20-1	CSASALRNNEQFF	TGCAGTGCCTCCGCGCTCAGGAACAATGAGCAGTTCTTC
TRBJ2-3	.	.	TRBV7-3	CASSLIGGPTDTQYF	TGTGCCAGCAGCTTAATCGGGGGGCCCACAGATACGCAGTATTTT
TRBJ2-4	.	many	TRBV6-6	CASTGSGAGDIQYF	TGTGCCAGCACAGGGTCGGGGGCCGGAGACATTCAGTACTTC
TRBJ2-7	.	few	TRBV18	CASSPLEGNEQYF	TGTGCCAGCTCACCCCTAGAGGGTAACGAGCAGTACTTC
TRBJ2-7	.	few	TRBV12-3/TRBV12-4	CASSLGAGKSHEQYF	TGTGCCAGCAGTTTAGGTGCAGGGAAATCCCACGAGCAGTACTTC
TRBJ2-1	TRBD2	many	TRBV5-1	CASSFGLAGLYNEQFF	TGCGCCAGCAGCTTCGGTCTAGCGGGGCTTTACAATGAGCAGTTCTTC
TRBJ1-6	TRBD1	.	TRBV10-3	CAIGRGQGNSPLHF	TGTGCCATCGGAAGGGGACAGGGGAATTCACCCCTCCACTTT
TRBJ1-6	.	.	TRBV25-1	CASSDLGARNSPLHF	TGTGCCAGCAGTGATTTAGGGGCTCGTAATTCACCCCTCCACTTT
TRBJ2-3	.	.	TRBV4-1	CASSPGLRTDRTDTQYF	TGCGCCAGCAGCCCAGGACTGAGGACAGATCGCACAGATACGCAGTATTTT
TRBJ2-3	.	few	TRBV29-1	CSVEKGADTQYF	TGCAGCGTTGAAAAGGGAGCAGATACGCAGTATTTT
TRBJ2-1	.	.	TRBV7-9	CASSALQYNEQFF	TGTGCCAGCAGCGCCCTACAGTACAATGAGCAGTTCTTC
TRBJ2-5	TRBD2	few	TRBV5-1	CASSLIGGATETQYF	TGCGCCAGCAGCTTGATCGGGGGGGCCACGGAGACCCAGTACTTC
TRBJ2-5	.	few	TRBV5-8	CASGSESYQETQYF	TGTGCCAGCGGCTCGGAAAGCTACCAAGAGACCCAGTACTTC
TRBJ2-3	TRBD1	few	TRBV28	CASSSDRGAATDTQYF	TGTGCCAGCAGTTCGGACAGGGGAGCGGCCACAGATACGCAGTATTTT
TRBJ2-1	TRBD2	few	TRBV3-1	CASSQTGGTNEQFF	TGTGCCAGCAGCCAAACCGGGGGGACCAATGAGCAGTTCTTC
TRBJ2-1	TRBD2	.	TRBV3-1	CASGGLAGAYNEQFF	TGTGCCAGCGGAGGACTAGCGGGAGCCTACAATGAGCAGTTCTTC
TRBJ1-1	TRBD1	many	TRBV12-3/TRBV12-4	CASRLRQGGNTEAFF	TGTGCCAGCAGACTTCGACAGGGCGGGAACACTGAAGCTTTCTTT
TRBJ1-2	.	.	TRBV7-9	CAAARTAPGGYTF	TGTGCCGCCGCCCGGACCGCTCCCGGAGGCTACACCTTC
TRBJ2-5	.	.	TRBV24-1	CATSGQKGETQYF	TGTGCCACCAGTGGACAGAAAGGAGAGACCCAGTACTTC
TRBJ2-5	.	.	TRBV2	CASRGSGTQYF	TGTGCCAGCAGAGGGTCCGGGACCCAGTACTTC
TRBJ2-7	.	.	TRBV6-1	CASSEPYSRISHERYF	TGTGCCAGCAGTGAACCATACTCGAGGATCTCCCACGAGCGGTACTTC
TRBJ2-7	.	.	TRBV7-2	CASSFGPEREQYF	TGTGCCAGCAGCTTCGGACCCGAGAGGGAGCAGTACTTC
TRBJ1-2	.	.	TRBV16	CASSQSRQTTNYGYTF	TGTGCCAGCAGCCAATCACGACAGACGACTAACTATGGCTACACCTTC
TRBJ2-7	.	many	TRBV6-2/TRBV6-3	CASSYSWSYEQYF	TGTGCCAGCAGTTACTCGTGGTCCTACGAGCAGTACTTC
TRBJ2-4	.	few	TRBV11-2	CASSPGSIQYF	TGTGCCAGCAGCCCCGGGAGCATTCAGTACTTC